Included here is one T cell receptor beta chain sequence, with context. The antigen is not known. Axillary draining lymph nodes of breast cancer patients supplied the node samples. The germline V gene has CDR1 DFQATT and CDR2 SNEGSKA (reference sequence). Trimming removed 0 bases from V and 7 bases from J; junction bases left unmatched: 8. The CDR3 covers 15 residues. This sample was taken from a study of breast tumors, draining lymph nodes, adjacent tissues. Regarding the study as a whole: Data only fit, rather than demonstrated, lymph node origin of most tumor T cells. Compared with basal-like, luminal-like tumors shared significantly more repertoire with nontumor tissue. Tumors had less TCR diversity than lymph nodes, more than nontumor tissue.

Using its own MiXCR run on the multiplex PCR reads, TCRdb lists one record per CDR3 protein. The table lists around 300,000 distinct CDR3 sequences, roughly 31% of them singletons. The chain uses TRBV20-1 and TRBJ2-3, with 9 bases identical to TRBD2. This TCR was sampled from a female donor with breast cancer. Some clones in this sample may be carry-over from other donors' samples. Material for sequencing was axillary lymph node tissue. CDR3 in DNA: TGCAGTGCTAGAGATCCCCTACTAGCGGGTTATACGCAGTATTTT. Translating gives CSARDPLLAGYTQYF.